This TCR beta chain was sequenced in a study of blood T cell repertoires in COVID-19 (dated by TCRdb to the early 2020s). Looking at the study overall: The collaborator samples originated in the United States, Italy and Spain and spanned the acute and convalescent phases of COVID-19. The material from the prospective study consisted of cDNA or gDNA derived from T cells, B-cell-depleted T cells, or PBMCs. Samples came from the ongoing ImmuneRACE study (first 160 participants) plus 1,254 subjects from 6 global collaborators. Nearly every sample came with metadata listing a de-identified subject ID, COVID-19 status, age in years and sex. Subjects who had been exposed to COVID-19, were actively infected with it, or had recovered from it provided the deeply sampled blood TCRbeta repertoires that made up the dataset. Where available, HLA class I and class II types were obtained from metadata supplied by the sample provider rather than from assay-based typing. The repertoires were released in a freely available public database meant as a resource for research on the immune response to SARS-CoV-2. Overall study results and their limits: The quantity of clinical and demographic metadata differed by source and by participant and was supplied without curation.

In the case of this clone: Its cognate antigen has yet to be identified. No much larger clone exists at a distance of one base, and base qualities are not known.

TCRbeta CDR3 regions were amplified from genomic DNA using the immunoSEQ Assay, a bias-controlled multiplex PCR. Under the source paper's analysis protocol: Nucleated cell counts per sample were estimated from amplification of reference gene primers within the assay. To quantify the absolute abundance of each unique TCRbeta CDR3 rearrangement, sequence reads were collapsed and filtered. For each sample, productive Simpson clonality was calculated as the square root of Simpson's diversity index across productive rearrangements. Imported from immuneACCESS, the table was reduced by TCRdb to in-frame sequences with V and J called. These copies leave out some clones; in studies compared against another copy, an unresolved V gene accounts for under half, and the cause of the remainder is not known. V and J calls and clone size are copied from that table; D and trimming were computed from the DNA. For this sample the table gives roughly 280,000 clones, of which around 86% were detected only once. The ten largest clones capture approximately 2.2% of the sample.

Whole blood was collected in K2EDTA tubes by collaborating institutions according to the institutions' own protocols. For TCRbeta analysis, collaborator samples were shipped as frozen whole blood, as isolated PBMCs, or as DNA extracted from either sample type. The receptor's source is a man aged 50 or older with acute or convalescent COVID-19. The specimen sequenced was peripheral blood.

The nucleotides read TGCGCCAGCAGCACCCGAGCTGAAGCTTTCTTT. Its product reads: CASSTRAEAFF. The chain uses TRBV4-1 and TRBJ1-1; the D gene is not confidently resolved. V loses 5 bases, J loses 6 bases, and the germline ends lie 7 bases apart. CDR1 MGHRA and CDR2 YSYEKL are derived from the germline V gene. From the cysteine through the phenylalanine, the CDR3 covers 11 amino acids. Left in the record is the CDR3 DNA by itself, 33 bases read in frame from the first base.